The 24 T cell receptor beta chains below were found in one sample sequenced in a study of blood T cell repertoires in COVID-19. Some clones are missing from TCRdb's copy, which holds only in-frame ones; the method was immunoSEQ multiplex PCR. The sample includes 200,000 to 300,000 clones, just under 90% seen only once; the top ten take about 4%. The sample taken for sequencing was peripheral blood. Receptor source: a woman between 40 and 50 years old with acute or convalescent COVID-19.

The genes are TRBV5-1 and TRBJ2-1; TRBD2 matches 9 bases. V gave up 4 bases and J gave up 3 bases; unmatched junction bases: 8. The CDR3 contains 16 residues. Germline-derived CDR1 and CDR2 are SGHRS and YFSETQ. The CDR3 sequence: CASSRTSVGIYNEQFF. The CDR3 nucleotides are TGCGCCAGCAGCCGGACTAGCGTAGGGATCTACAATGAGCAGTTCTTC.

The gene calls are TRBV6-5 and TRBJ2-1; 10 bases align to TRBD2. This CDR3 spans 14 amino acids. Germline V gene data show CDR1 as MNHEY and CDR2 as SVGAGI. Germline trimming cut 5 bases from V and 3 bases from J; bases unmatched to any gene: 1. The CDR3 nucleotides read TGTGCCAGCAGTCTAGCGGGGGACTACAATGAGCAGTTCTTC. Its protein is CASSLAGDYNEQFF.

This chain links TRBV6-6 with TRBJ1-4, with D perhaps matching TRBD1 (5 bases). There are 16 residues in the CDR3. V was clipped by 8 bases and J by 5 bases, with 21 bases between them. Germline CDR1 is MNHNY and CDR2 is SVGAGI (reference sequence). The CDR3 DNA follows: TGTGCCAGCCGGATAGCGCCGGGACTGTCCAATGAAAAACTGTTTTTT. Its translation is CASRIAPGLSNEKLFF.

V gene TRBV6-5 combines with J gene TRBJ1-2; D is unclear. This CDR3 has 15 amino acids. Trimming pared 6 bases from V and 0 bases from J, leaving 14 bases between. In germline, CDR1 is MNHEY, CDR2 SVGAGI. For the CDR3, the DNA is TGTGCCAGCAGCCCAGTGCAGTTAACTAACTATGGCTACACCTTC. This gives the protein CASSPVQLTNYGYTF.

The gene calls are TRBV3-1 (or the pseudogene TRBV3-2) and TRBJ1-2, with D perhaps TRBD1 (6 bases). This CDR3 has 12 amino acids. Trimming stripped 1 base from V and 7 bases from J, with 7 bases between. Germline loops: CDR1 LGHDT, CDR2 YNNKEL (reference sequence). CDR3 DNA: TGTGCCAGCAGCCAAGGAGGGGGTGGCTACACCTTC. Translated, it gives CASSQGGGGYTF.

This chain links TRBV11-2 with TRBJ1-1, with 8 bases fitting TRBD1. V was clipped by 2 bases and J by 11 bases; unmatched bases: 4. CDR1 and CDR2 from the germline V gene are SGHAT and FQNNGV. The CDR3 totals 12 residues. The CDR3 region has the DNA TGTGCCAGCAGCTTACTCAGGGGGCAGGCTTTCTTT. Translated, it gives CASSLLRGQAFF.

This clone was seen just once. The chain carries TRBV24-1 and TRBJ1-1; 9 bases map to TRBD1. The CDR3 consists of 18 residues. Germline V lookup: CDR1 KGHDR, CDR2 SFDVKD. Trimming removed 3 bases from V and 2 bases from J; junction bases left unmatched: 12. CDR3 sequence reads: CATSDVDPRTGDNTEAFF. CDR3 in DNA: TGTGCCACCAGTGATGTAGACCCCAGGACAGGGGATAACACTGAAGCTTTCTTT.

The chain uses TRBV5-4 and TRBJ1-6, with D maybe TRBD1 (6 bases). Trimming stripped 1 base from V and 9 bases from J, with 14 bases between. The V gene's germline CDR1 is SGHNT and CDR2 YYREEE (reference sequence). This CDR3 comprises 15 residues. The CDR3 spells CASSLLGHRGSPLHF. The CDR3 DNA reads as TGTGCCAGCAGCTTGTTGGGACACCGAGGTTCACCCCTCCACTTT.

This clone was found a few times. This CDR3 reads CASSQAGGDNSPLHF. The CDR3 region has the DNA TGCGCCAGCAGCCAGGCAGGGGGAGATAATTCACCCCTCCACTTT. The chain employs TRBV4-1 and TRBJ1-6; 7 bases agree with TRBD1. CDR1 MGHRA and CDR2 YSYEKL come from the germline V gene. The CDR3 spans 15 residues. V lost 3 bases to trimming and J lost 5 bases; unmatched junction nucleotides: 4.

This CDR3 reads CASSYGPGDSGNTIYF. The CDR3 bases are TGTGCCAGCAGTTACGGGCCGGGAGACTCTGGAAACACCATATATTTT. This chain uses TRBV6-6 with TRBJ1-3; unclear D gene. CDR3 length: 16 residues. The germline V gene has CDR1 MNHNY and CDR2 SVGAGI (reference sequence). V was cut by 2 bases and J by 0 bases, with 11 bases left in between.

The rearrangement uses TRBV6-5 and TRBJ1-3; TRBD1 matches 7 bases. The V and J ends lost 4 bases and 0 bases, in that order; junction bases with no gene match: 3. Per germline, CDR1 MNHEY and CDR2 SVGAGI. The CDR3 runs to 15 residues. DNA of the CDR3: TGTGCCAGCAGTTGGACAGGCAGCTCTGGAAACACCATATATTTT. Protein sequence: CASSWTGSSGNTIYF.

CDR3 sequence reads: CASSRDRGVMNTEAFF. The DNA of the CDR3 is TGTGCCAGCAGTCGGGACAGGGGAGTTATGAACACTGAAGCTTTCTTT. The chain recombines TRBV2 with TRBJ1-1, with 10 bases identical to TRBD1. Trimming took 5 bases from V and 0 from J; bases not matched to a gene: 6. Looked up from germline, CDR1 is SNHLY and CDR2 is FYNNEI. The CDR3 is 16 amino acids.

The CDR3 DNA follows: TGTGCCAGCAGCCTCGCTCCCGGGGGGGGGAAAGACGACGAGCAGTACGTC. Translating it yields CASSLAPGGGKDDEQYV. V usage is TRBV3-1 (or the pseudogene TRBV3-2) and J usage is TRBJ2-7; 8 bases map to TRBD2. The CDR3 sequence is 17 residues long. Unmatched junction bases numbered 16, after V lost 4 bases and J lost 5 bases. From germline, CDR1 is LGHDT and CDR2 YNNKEL (reference sequence).

This clone was observed a few times. The chain combines TRBV6-1 with TRBJ1-4; D uncertain. V lost 2 bases and J 14 bases, leaving 9 bases between the germline ends. Germline CDR1 reads MNHNS; CDR2 reads SASEGT. This CDR3 is 11 amino acids long. CDR3 sequence (DNA): TGTGCCAGCAGTGAATACCGGGTTCTGTTTTTT. Its protein product is CASSEYRVLFF.

This clone has a single count. This rearrangement joins TRBV21-1 to TRBJ2-1; no DNA check was done on the table's D call, TRBD2. TRBV21-1 counts as a pseudogene. The CDR3 sequence is 17 residues long. This CDR3 reads CASSKRLAGGILGEQFF. The CDR3 DNA follows: TGTGCCAGCAGCAAACGGCTAGCGGGGGGGATCCTCGGTGAGCAGTTCTTC.

J is TRBJ1-1 and V is TRBV14; a weak D match, TRBD1 (5 bases). V lost 4 bases to trimming and J lost 0 bases, with 12 bases between them. This CDR3 is 15 amino acids long. Germline CDR1 SGHDN, CDR2 FVKESK. The CDR3 DNA is TGTGCCAGCAGCCTTATACAGGACATGAACACTGAAGCTTTCTTT. Translated: CASSLIQDMNTEAFF.

This chain joins TRBV3-1 (or the pseudogene TRBV3-2) and TRBJ2-6, with a tentative D call TRBD1 (6 bases). Germline V gene sequence: CDR1 LGHDT, CDR2 YNNKEL (reference sequence). The CDR3 loop spans 19 amino acids. V was pared by 0 bases and J by 2 bases, with 17 bases between. The CDR3 bases are TGTGCCAGCAGCCAAGATATTGGACAGTTAGGGGCTGGGGCCAACGTCCTGACTTTC. Encoded protein: CASSQDIGQLGAGANVLTF.

This clone was found a few times. The V and J genes are TRBV27 and TRBJ1-2, with D maybe TRBD1 (5 bases). Germline lookup yields CDR1 MNHEY and CDR2 SMNVEV (reference sequence). Trimming took off 0 bases at V and 6 bases at J, with 8 bases between the two ends. This CDR3 is 13 amino acids long. The CDR3: CASSLSSTDGYTF. In DNA form, the CDR3 reads TGTGCCAGCAGTTTATCATCGACAGATGGCTACACCTTC.

The rearrangement uses TRBV7-2 and TRBJ2-7; unclear D gene. The CDR3 runs to 14 residues. V was clipped by 5 bases and J by 0 bases, with 11 bases between them. The germline V gene has CDR1 SGHTA and CDR2 FQGNSA. The CDR3 sequence: CASSPSGGSYEQYV. CDR3 DNA sequence: TGTGCCAGCAGCCCTAGTGGCGGCTCCTACGAGCAGTACGTC.

The chain couples TRBV7-9 to TRBJ2-3; TRBD2 aligns across 12 bases. CDR1 SEHNR and CDR2 FQNEAQ come from the germline V gene (reference sequence). The CDR3 is 18 amino acids. Trimming at V came to 5 bases and at J to 0 bases, leaving 9 bases not matched to a gene. The CDR3 DNA is TGTGCCAGCAGCCAAATATGGACTAGCGGGGCTAGCACAGATACGCAGTATTTT. It yields the protein CASSQIWTSGASTDTQYF. Full variable domain (rest looked up from reference TRBV7-9 and TRBJ2-3): DTGVSQNPRHKITKRGQNVTFRCDPISEHNRLYWYRQTLGQGPEFLTYFQNEAQLEKSRLLSDRFSAERPKGSFSTLEIQRTEQGDSAMYLCASSQIWTSGASTDTQYFGPGTRLTVL.

The chain employs TRBV11-2 and TRBJ2-3; TRBD2 aligns across 8 bases. The V segment lost 1 base and the J segment 5 bases; nucleotides outside the gene matches: 5. This CDR3 comprises 15 residues. Germline V gives CDR1 SGHAT, CDR2 FQNNGV. CDR3 coding DNA: TGTGCCAGCAGCTTAGTCGGGGGGGCCGGAGATACGCAGTATTTT. This sequence encodes CASSLVGGAGDTQYF. The whole variable domain, filled in from reference TRBV11-2 and TRBJ2-3, reads EAGVAQSPRYKIIEKRQSVAFWCNPISGHATLYWYQQILGQGPKLLIQFQNNGVVDDSQLPKDRFSAERLKGVDSTLKIQPAKLEDSAVYLCASSLVGGAGDTQYFGPGTRLTVL.

The chain is built from TRBV30 and TRBJ1-4, with TRBD1 as a possible D gene (6 bases). V dropped 4 bases and J dropped 7 bases, with 22 bases sitting between them. Germline CDR1 and CDR2: GTSNPN and SVGIG (reference sequence). This CDR3 is 16 amino acids long. CDR3 nucleotides: TGTGCCTGGACGGAGTTAGGGCGGGGGGGCGGTGAAAAACTGTTTTTT. This codes for CAWTELGRGGGEKLFF.

The V gene is TRBV6-5, the J gene TRBJ1-6, with D hard to call. The CDR3 has 14 residues. CDR1 is MNHEY, CDR2 SVGAGI, per germline. V shed 10 bases and J shed 0 bases, with 10 bases lying between them. CDR3 DNA: TGTGCCACTTTACTTCGCTCCTATAATTCACCCCTCCACTTT. It yields the protein CATLLRSYNSPLHF.

The chain employs TRBV10-3 and TRBJ1-2; D may be TRBD1 (5 bases). Germline V lookup: CDR1 ENHRY, CDR2 SYGVKD. This CDR3 region has 14 residues. V lost 4 bases, J lost 3 bases, and 12 bases lay in between. As DNA, the CDR3 is TGTGCCATCAGTGGCCCTGGCAGGGACTATGGCTACACCTTC. Protein sequence: CAISGPGRDYGYTF.